These T cell receptor beta chains were read from a single sample in a study of T cell responses to AZD1222 COVID-19 vaccine. The protocol was immunoSEQ multiplex PCR, while the TCRdb copy is restricted to in-frame clones and leaves out a portion. The data hold around 130,000 clones, with 85% to 95% observed a single time. Specimen: peripheral blood, collected on day 0 of AZD1222 vaccination. Receptor source: an adult in good health. CDR3s include the opening cysteine and the closing phenylalanine or tryptophan. A D gene is named only where the DNA matches it firmly. Clone size is not always given. Where it is, it says once, few, many or a class for expanded clones.

J gene,D gene,clone size,V gene,CDR3 DNA,CDR3 protein
TRBJ2-7,NA,few,TRBV7-9,TGTGCCAGCAGTAATTTGGTTTACGAGCAGTACTTC,CASSNLVYEQYF
TRBJ2-7,NA,NA,TRBV19,TGTGCCAGTAGTCAAGGGGTAGACTACGAGCAGTACTTC,CASSQGVDYEQYF
TRBJ2-7,NA,once,TRBV6-6,TGTGCCACCGTAGCCCCGGGCTCCTACGAGCAGTACTTC,CATVAPGSYEQYF
TRBJ1-2,NA,NA,TRBV28,TGTGCCAGCAGTTCGCCGACACGGAACTATGGCTACACCTTC,CASSSPTRNYGYTF
TRBJ2-3,NA,NA,TRBV10-3,TGTGCCACTCGGAGGCAGGGAAACAGCGACCATGTGGATACGCAGTATTTT,CATRRQGNSDHVDTQYF
TRBJ2-1,NA,once,TRBV10-3,TGTGCCATCAGTGAAGGAAAGGGCTCCTACAATGAGCAGTTCTTC,CAISEGKGSYNEQFF
TRBJ2-2,NA,NA,TRBV5-1,TGCGCCAGCAGCGCCGTGGGTGGGGAGCTGTTTTTT,CASSAVGGELFF
TRBJ1-3,NA,NA,TRBV29-1,TGCAGCGCCCAGAACCTGACAGTCCCTGGAAACACCATATATTTT,CSAQNLTVPGNTIYF
TRBJ1-4,TRBD1,few,TRBV28,TGTGCCAGCAGTTTCAGGGACAGGGTAAAAACTAATGAAAAACTGTTTTTT,CASSFRDRVKTNEKLFF
TRBJ1-1,NA,once,TRBV27,TGTGCCAGCAGTTCTCACCTTTCAGGGAAGGGGACTGAAGCTTTCTTT,CASSSHLSGKGTEAFF
TRBJ2-5,NA,NA,TRBV25-1,TGTGCCAGCAGTTGGACAGAGGAGACCCAGTACTTC,CASSWTEETQYF
TRBJ1-2,NA,NA,TRBV18,TGTGCCAGCTCACCAGGGCTGGATGGCTACACCTTC,CASSPGLDGYTF
TRBJ1-5,NA,once,TRBV19,TGTGCCAGTAGCCCTGGGCAGAGCAATCAGCCCCAGCATTTT,CASSPGQSNQPQHF
TRBJ2-5,NA,NA,TRBV14,TGTGCCAGCAGCCGACTAGTTAGAGAGACCCAGTACTTC,CASSRLVRETQYF
TRBJ1-2,NA,NA,TRBV30,TGTGCCTGGAGGCAGGGACTAAGATTCTCCATTCAAGATGGCTACACCTTC,CAWRQGLRFSIQDGYTF
TRBJ1-3,NA,NA,TRBV30,TGTGCCTGGAGTTTAATCGGAGGAAACACCATATATTTT,CAWSLIGGNTIYF
TRBJ1-2,TRBD1,NA,TRBV5-4,TGTGCCAGCAGCTTAACAGGGGGCTTGCTCTATGGCTACACCTTC,CASSLTGGLLYGYTF
TRBJ1-5,NA,NA,TRBV28,TGTGCCAGCAGTTCTGAGGGCAATCAGCCCCAGCATTTT,CASSSEGNQPQHF
TRBJ1-2,NA,NA,TRBV10-2,TGCGCCAGCAGTGAGTCAGAGGTAGAGGGCTACACCTTC,CASSESEVEGYTF
TRBJ2-1,TRBD1,NA,TRBV5-4,TGTGCCAGCAGCCCTGGGACAGAAGACTACAATGAGCAGTTCTTC,CASSPGTEDYNEQFF
TRBJ1-1,NA,NA,TRBV7-6,TGTGCCAGCAGCTTTGAACCGGGGGGAGGTAGGACTGAAGCTTTCTTT,CASSFEPGGGRTEAFF
TRBJ2-1,NA,NA,TRBV14,TGTGCCAGCAGCCGAAAAGTGCGAGATGAGCAGTTCTTC,CASSRKVRDEQFF
TRBJ1-4,NA,NA,TRBV18,TGTGCCAGCTCACCGGGGGGTGAAAAACTGTTTTTT,CASSPGGEKLFF
TRBJ2-7,TRBD1,NA,TRBV5-5,TGTGCCAGCAGCTTGGAGGGACAGACCCTTAGGGAGCAGTACTTC,CASSLEGQTLREQYF
TRBJ1-1,TRBD1,once,TRBV12-3/TRBV12-4,TGTGCCAGCACCCCCGGACAGGGCACTGAAGCTTTCTTT,CASTPGQGTEAFF
TRBJ1-5,NA,NA,TRBV4-2,TGTGCCAGCAGCCAAGAGGGGGGGGCAGGGGACGGTCAGCCCCAGCATTTT,CASSQEGGAGDGQPQHF
TRBJ2-2,TRBD2,once,TRBV20-1,TGCAGTGCTAGTTTACGGGAGGGCCCCGGGGAGCTGTTTTTT,CSASLREGPGELFF
TRBJ2-6,NA,NA,TRBV18,TGTGCCAGCTCACCGAGCAGGCTACCCTCTGGGGCCAACGTCCTGACTTTC,CASSPSRLPSGANVLTF
TRBJ2-7,NA,NA,TRBV20-1,TGCAGTGCTAGAGGGGTCGGCGAGCAGTACTTC,CSARGVGEQYF
TRBJ1-3,TRBD1,NA,TRBV28,TGTGCCAGCAGTTTCGACAGGGCTGGAAACACCATATATTTT,CASSFDRAGNTIYF
TRBJ2-2,NA,NA,TRBV9,TGTGCCAGCAGCCCCCTAAGGGGCGCAGACACCGGGGAGCTGTTTTTT,CASSPLRGADTGELFF
TRBJ2-2,NA,NA,TRBV6-1,TGTGCCAGCAGTGCCTCCGACAGACACGCCACCGGGGAGCTGTTTTTT,CASSASDRHATGELFF
TRBJ1-2,NA,once,TRBV5-4,TGTGCCAGCAGCTTGGCCGGGCCGGAGAAGCACATCTTC,CASSLAGPEKHIF
TRBJ2-1,NA,NA,TRBV14,TGTGCCAGCAGCTTGGTGAGAACCTACAATGAGCAGTTCTTC,CASSLVRTYNEQFF
TRBJ1-3,TRBD1,NA,TRBV19,TGTGCCAGTAGTTCGGACAGGCCAGGCTCTGGAAACACCATATATTTT,CASSSDRPGSGNTIYF
TRBJ1-1,NA,NA,TRBV19,TGTGCCAGTAGTCTACAGGAGATCCCGGGGGCTTTCTTT,CASSLQEIPGAFF
TRBJ2-7,TRBD1,NA,TRBV5-1,TGCGCCAGCAAGCCGGGACAGCTAAACGAGCAGTACTTC,CASKPGQLNEQYF
TRBJ2-7,NA,NA,TRBV28,TGTGCCAGCAGTTTACAGCCTTCGGGCGAGCAGTACTTC,CASSLQPSGEQYF
TRBJ1-4,TRBD1,NA,TRBV6-5,TGTGCCAGCAGGCCGGGACAGGGTGAAAAACTGTTTTTT,CASRPGQGEKLFF
TRBJ2-1,TRBD2,NA,TRBV29-1,TGCAGCGTTCGGTTAGCGGGAGAAGGGCAGTTCTTC,CSVRLAGEGQFF
TRBJ1-1,NA,NA,TRBV5-1,TGCGCCAGCAGCTGGGGGACGGGGAACACTGAAGCTTTCTTT,CASSWGTGNTEAFF
TRBJ2-7,NA,NA,TRBV9,TGTGCCAGCAGCGTAAGTGTGGCCGACCCCTACGAGCAGTACTTC,CASSVSVADPYEQYF
TRBJ1-5,NA,NA,TRBV6-5,TGTGCCAGCAGTTCTCAACGGGGGCCCCAGCATTTT,CASSSQRGPQHF
TRBJ1-1,NA,NA,TRBV6-5,TGTGCCAGCAGTTACTCGGTGGACACTGAAGCTTTCTTT,CASSYSVDTEAFF
TRBJ2-3,TRBD1,NA,TRBV19,TGTGCCAGTAGTCTCGGACAGGTTCCTAGCACAGATACGCAGTATTTT,CASSLGQVPSTDTQYF
TRBJ1-3,NA,NA,TRBV29-1,TGCAGCGTTGTGGCAGGGGAGAACACCATATATTTT,CSVVAGENTIYF
TRBJ1-5,NA,NA,TRBV9,TGTGCCAGCAGGCCTAGGCCTTTACCGGACCGGTATAGCAATCAGCCCCAGCATTTT,CASRPRPLPDRYSNQPQHF
TRBJ2-5,NA,NA,TRBV29-1,TGCAGCGTGGGGGACTTGTTCCAAGAGACCCAGTACTTC,CSVGDLFQETQYF
TRBJ2-3,TRBD2,NA,TRBV24-1,TGTGCCACCAGTGACCGAGCGGGGGGAGATACGCAGTATTTT,CATSDRAGGDTQYF